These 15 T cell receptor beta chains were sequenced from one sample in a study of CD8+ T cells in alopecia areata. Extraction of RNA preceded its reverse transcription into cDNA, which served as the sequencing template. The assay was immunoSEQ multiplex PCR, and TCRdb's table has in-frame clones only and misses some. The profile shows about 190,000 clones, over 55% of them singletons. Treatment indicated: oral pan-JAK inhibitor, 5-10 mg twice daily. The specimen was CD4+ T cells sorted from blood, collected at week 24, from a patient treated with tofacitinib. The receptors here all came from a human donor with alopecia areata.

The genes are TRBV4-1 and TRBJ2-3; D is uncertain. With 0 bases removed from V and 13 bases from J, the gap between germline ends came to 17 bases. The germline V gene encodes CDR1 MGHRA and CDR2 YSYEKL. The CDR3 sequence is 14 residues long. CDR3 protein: CASSQDILPGPEYF. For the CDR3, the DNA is TGCGCCAGCAGCCAAGATATCCTTCCGGGCCCCGAGTATTTT.

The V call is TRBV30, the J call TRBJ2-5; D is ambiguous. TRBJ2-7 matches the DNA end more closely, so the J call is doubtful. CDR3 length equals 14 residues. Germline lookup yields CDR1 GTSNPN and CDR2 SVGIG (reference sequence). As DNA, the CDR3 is TGTGCCTGGAGTAGGACCGGGCGGTCCTACGAGCAGTACTTC. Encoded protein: CAWSRTGRSYEQYF.

CDR3 nucleotide sequence: TGCGCCAGCAGCTTGGAAGGCTATGGCTACACCTTC. Translated: CASSLEGYGYTF. The chain carries TRBV5-1 and TRBJ1-2, with no clear D. Trimming removed 0 bases from V and 4 bases from J, with 4 bases in between. Germline V gene lookup returns CDR1 SGHRS and CDR2 YFSETQ. The length of the CDR3 is 12 residues.

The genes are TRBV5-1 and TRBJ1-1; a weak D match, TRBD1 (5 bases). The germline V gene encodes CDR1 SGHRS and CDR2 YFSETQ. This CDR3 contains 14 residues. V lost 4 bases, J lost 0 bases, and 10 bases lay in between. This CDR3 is CASSTGQMNTEAFF. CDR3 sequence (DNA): TGCGCCAGCAGCACCGGACAAATGAACACTGAAGCTTTCTTT.

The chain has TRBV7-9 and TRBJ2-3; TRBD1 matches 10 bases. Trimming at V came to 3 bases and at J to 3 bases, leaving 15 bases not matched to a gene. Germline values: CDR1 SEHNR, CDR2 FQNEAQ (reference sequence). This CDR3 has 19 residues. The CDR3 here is CASSFPAEDRGITTDTQYF. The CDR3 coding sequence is TGTGCCAGCAGCTTCCCCGCCGAGGACAGGGGGATAACGACAGATACGCAGTATTTT. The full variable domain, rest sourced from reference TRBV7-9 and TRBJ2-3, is DTGVSQNPRHKITKRGQNVTFRCDPISEHNRLYWYRQTLGQGPEFLTYFQNEAQLEKSRLLSDRFSAERPKGSFSTLEIQRTEQGDSAMYLCASSFPAEDRGITTDTQYFGPGTRLTVL.

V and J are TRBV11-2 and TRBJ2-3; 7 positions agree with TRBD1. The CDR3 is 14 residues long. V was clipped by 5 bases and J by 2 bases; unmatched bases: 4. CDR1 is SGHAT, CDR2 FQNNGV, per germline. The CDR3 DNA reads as TGTGCCAGCAGCCGGGGACAGATCACAGATACGCAGTATTTT. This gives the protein CASSRGQITDTQYF.

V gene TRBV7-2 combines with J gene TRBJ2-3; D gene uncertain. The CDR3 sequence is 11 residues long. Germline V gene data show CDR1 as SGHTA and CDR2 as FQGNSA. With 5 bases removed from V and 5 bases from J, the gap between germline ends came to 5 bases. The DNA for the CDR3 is TGTGCCAGCAGCCCCAAAGATACGCAGTATTTT. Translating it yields CASSPKDTQYF.

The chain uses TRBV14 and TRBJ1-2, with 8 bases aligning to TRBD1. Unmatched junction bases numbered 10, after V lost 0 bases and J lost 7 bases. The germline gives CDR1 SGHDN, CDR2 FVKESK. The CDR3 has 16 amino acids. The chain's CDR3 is CASSQEPIRGLGGYTF. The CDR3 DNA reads TGTGCCAGCAGCCAAGAACCCATCAGGGGGCTGGGTGGCTACACCTTC.

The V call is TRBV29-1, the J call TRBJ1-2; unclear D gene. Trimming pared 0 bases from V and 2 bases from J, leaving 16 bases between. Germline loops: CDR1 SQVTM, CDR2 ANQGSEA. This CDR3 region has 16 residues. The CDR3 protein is CSVEEGGVRGNYGYTF. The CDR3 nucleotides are TGCAGCGTTGAAGAGGGTGGAGTGAGAGGGAACTATGGCTACACCTTC.

In nucleotides, the CDR3 is TGTGCCAGCAGTGAAACACTCCTTGACAGGGGGGGGCCCCAGCATTTT. This translates into CASSETLLDRGGPQHF. The chain has TRBV25-1 and TRBJ1-5, with TRBD1 matching over 9 bases. The CDR3 loop spans 16 amino acids. The trim removed 2 bases at V and 9 bases at J, leaving 11 bases unmatched. In germline, CDR1 is MGHDK, CDR2 SYGVNS.

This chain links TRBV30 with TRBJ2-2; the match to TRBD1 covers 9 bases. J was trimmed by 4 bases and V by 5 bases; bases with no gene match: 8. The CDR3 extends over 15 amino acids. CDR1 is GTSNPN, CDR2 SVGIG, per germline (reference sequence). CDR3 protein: CAWRRTGAFTGELFF. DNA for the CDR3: TGTGCCTGGCGAAGGACAGGGGCCTTCACCGGGGAGCTGTTTTTT. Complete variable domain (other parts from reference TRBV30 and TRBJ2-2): SQTIHQWPATLVQPVGSPLSLECTVEGTSNPNLYWYRQAAGRGLQLLFYSVGIGQISSEVPQNLSASRPQDRQFILSSKKLLLSDSGFYLCAWRRTGAFTGELFFGEGSRLTVL.

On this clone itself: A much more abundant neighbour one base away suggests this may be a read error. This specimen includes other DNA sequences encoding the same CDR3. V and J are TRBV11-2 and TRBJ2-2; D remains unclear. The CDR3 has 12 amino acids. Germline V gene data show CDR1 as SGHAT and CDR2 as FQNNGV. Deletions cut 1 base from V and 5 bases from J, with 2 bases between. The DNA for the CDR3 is TGTGCCAGCAGCTTAGGGACCGGGGAGCTGTTTTTT. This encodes CASSLGTGELFF.

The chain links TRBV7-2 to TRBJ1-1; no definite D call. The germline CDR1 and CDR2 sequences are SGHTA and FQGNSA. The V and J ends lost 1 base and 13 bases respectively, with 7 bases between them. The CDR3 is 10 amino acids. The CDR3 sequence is CASSLGYSFF. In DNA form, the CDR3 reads TGTGCCAGCAGCTTAGGGTACAGTTTCTTT. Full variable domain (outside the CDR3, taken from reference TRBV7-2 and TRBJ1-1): GAGVSQSPSNKVTEKGKDVELRCDPISGHTALYWYRQSLGQGLEFLIYFQGNSAPDKSGLPSDRFSAERTGGSVSTLTIQRTQQEDSAVYLCASSLGYSFFGQGTRLTVV.

The CDR3 nucleotides read TGTGCCAGCAGCCGTAGACAGGGGACTTACACTGAAGCTTTCTTT. Its protein is CASSRRQGTYTEAFF. The chain links TRBV7-9 to TRBJ1-1, with 8 bases that match TRBD1. The V and J ends lost 5 bases and 3 bases, in that order; junction bases with no gene match: 8. CDR1 is SEHNR and CDR2 is FQNEAQ in the germline V gene (reference sequence). The CDR3 loop spans 15 amino acids.

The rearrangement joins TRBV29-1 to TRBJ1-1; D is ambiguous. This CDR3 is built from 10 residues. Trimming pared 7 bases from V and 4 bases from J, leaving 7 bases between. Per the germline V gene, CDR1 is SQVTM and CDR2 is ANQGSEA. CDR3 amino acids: CSAEGTEAFF. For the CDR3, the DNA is TGCAGCGCCGAGGGCACTGAAGCTTTCTTT.